This note documents a single T cell receptor (beta chain) sequence. Antigen specificity is unknown. Healthy Caucasian individuals from Russia aged about 6 to 95 were enrolled as donors. The source of the sample is a study of blood T cells in healthy people across ages. Study results and caveats: The study could not conclusively compare naive and antigen-experienced cells, given its unsorted PBMCs. Naive T cell percentage and TCR beta diversity correlated strongly.

Then a second PCR, running roughly 7 to 12 cycles, was carried out with a sample-barcoded 5' primer and a J-beta primer mix. In TCRdb, the 5' RACE reads were re-called with MiXCR into one record per CDR3 protein. The data hold approximately 350,000 distinct CDR3 sequences, with roughly half observed a single time. The sequence was collected from a man in his sixties in good health. The sequencing sample was made of blood.

CDR3 loop: CSGRGIVDEQYF. The CDR3 nucleotides read TGCAGTGGGCGAGGTATTGTGGACGAGCAGTACTTC. V and J are TRBV20-1 and TRBJ2-7, with D hard to call. Germline V gene lookup returns CDR1 DFQATT and CDR2 SNEGSKA (reference sequence). The CDR3 totals 12 residues. V lost 7 bases, J lost 5 bases, and 15 bases lay in between.